The T cell receptor (beta chain) under discussion was sequenced for a study of shared clonotypes between healthy human individuals. The wider study: CD4 naive cells filled three plates per donor, CD4 memory three, CD8 naive two and CD8 memory one.

The germline V gene encodes CDR1 SGHTA and CDR2 FQGNSA. Trimming at V came to 3 bases and at J to 4 bases, leaving 5 bases not matched to a gene. The CDR3 runs 16 residues. TCRdb's copy holds only in-frame clones and misses some; the assay was immunoSEQ multiplex PCR. The sample has around 330,000 clones; 74% are singletons. Study outcomes and limitations: The genetic and exposure-history diversity represented was limited by few donors.

Remarks on this clone: The antigen is not known.

The chain has TRBV7-2 and TRBJ2-2; 10 nucleotides agree with TRBD1. The TCR comes from a young man in good health. Sequenced sample: memory CD4+ T cells sorted from blood. Regarding subset: CD45RA-negative fraction. This CDR3 is CASSFGDRGLTGELFF. As DNA, the CDR3 is TGTGCCAGCAGCTTCGGCGACAGGGGGCTCACCGGGGAGCTGTTTTTT.